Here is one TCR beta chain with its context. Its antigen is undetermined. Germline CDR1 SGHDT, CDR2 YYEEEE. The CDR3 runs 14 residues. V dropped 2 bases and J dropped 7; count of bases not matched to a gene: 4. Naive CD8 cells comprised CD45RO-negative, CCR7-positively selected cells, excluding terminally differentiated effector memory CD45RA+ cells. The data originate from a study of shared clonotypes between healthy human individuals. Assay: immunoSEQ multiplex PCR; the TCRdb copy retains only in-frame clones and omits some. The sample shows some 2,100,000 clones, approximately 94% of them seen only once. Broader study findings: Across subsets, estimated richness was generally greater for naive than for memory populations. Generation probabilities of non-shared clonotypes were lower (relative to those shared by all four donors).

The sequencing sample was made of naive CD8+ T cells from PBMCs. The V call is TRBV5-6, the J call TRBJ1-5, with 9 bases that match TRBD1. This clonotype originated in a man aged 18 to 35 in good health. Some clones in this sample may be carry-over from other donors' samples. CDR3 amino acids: CASSFGQGFQPQHF. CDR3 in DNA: TGTGCCAGCAGCTTTGGACAGGGGTTCCAGCCCCAGCATTTT.